This entry is about one T cell receptor (beta chain). The same CDR3 is also encoded by other DNA sequences in this sample. Data came from immunoSEQ multiplex PCR; TCRdb stores just in-frame clones and leaves some out. The sample shows roughly 120,000 clones, roughly 80% of them seen only once. These data belong to a study of blood T cell repertoires in COVID-19. As for the study in general: Sites across the United States, Italy and Spain contributed samples from acute and convalescent COVID-19.

This CDR3 contains 13 residues. The V gene lost 2 bases and the J gene lost 1 base, with 7 bases spanning the gap. Germline V lookup: CDR1 SGHDT, CDR2 YYEEEE. Input material: peripheral blood. The rearrangement links TRBV5-6 to TRBJ2-7, with D tentatively TRBD1 (5 bases). This TCR derives from a man in his thirties or forties with acute or convalescent COVID-19. The CDR3 loop reads CASSLGQSYEQYF. The CDR3 nucleotides are TGTGCCAGCAGCTTAGGACAATCCTACGAGCAGTACTTC. Variable domain in full (rest from reference TRBV5-6 and TRBJ2-7): DAGVTQSPTHLIKTRGQQVTLRCSPKSGHDTVSWYQQALGQGPQFIFQYYEEEERQRGNFPDRFSGHQFPNYSSELNVNALLLGDSALYLCASSLGQSYEQYFGPGTRLTVT.